The subject of this entry is one TCR beta chain. CDR1 GTSNPN and CDR2 SVGIG come from the germline V gene (reference sequence). This CDR3 has 16 residues. After removal of 6 bases from V and 5 bases from J, the junction contained 16 bases not matched to a gene. Produced via immunoSEQ multiplex PCR; TCRdb's table is partial and in-frame only. The table has under 850,000 clones, roughly 90% seen once; the top ten hold 0.0095% to 0.013%. The data stem from a study of shared T cell receptors in the human thymus. This sample was shared with a second study, whose subject was human thymus T cells.

The chain joins TRBV30 to TRBJ1-5, with TRBD1 identical over 7 bases. What was sequenced was thymocytes. The clonotype originates from a boy under two years old with a congenital heart defect. In DNA form, the CDR3 reads TGTGCCTGCCCCACCCCATGGGGACAGAAGCATCAGCCCCAGCATTTT. Translated: CACPTPWGQKHQPQHF.